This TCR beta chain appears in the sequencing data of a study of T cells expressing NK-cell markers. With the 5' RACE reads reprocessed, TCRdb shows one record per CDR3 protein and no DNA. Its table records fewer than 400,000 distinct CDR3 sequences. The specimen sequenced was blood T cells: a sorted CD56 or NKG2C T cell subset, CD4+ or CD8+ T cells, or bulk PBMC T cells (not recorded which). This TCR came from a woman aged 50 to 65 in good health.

CDR3 region: CAISAGQGAFF. The rearrangement joins TRBV10-3 to TRBJ1-1; lacking DNA, the TRBD1 call made by TCRdb goes unchecked. The CDR3 loop spans 11 amino acids. Germline assignment: CDR1 ENHRY and CDR2 SYGVKD.